This TCR beta chain derives from a study of blood T cell repertoires in COVID-19. Study in general: The origin of the acute and convalescent COVID-19 samples was the United States, Italy and Spain. T cells, B-cell-depleted T cells, or PBMCs supplied cDNA or gDNA.

Study processing details: For nucleated cells, counts were estimated from reference gene primer amplification. Profiled with immunoSEQ multiplex PCR; TCRdb holds only in-frame clones, not every one. Clonal size and the V and J genes are those of that table, whereas D and trimming came from the DNA. The sample carries tens of thousands of clones, 90% recorded once. Trimming removed 5 bases at V and 3 bases at J, with 13 bases between. The CDR3 has 14 amino acids. Per germline, CDR1 SEHNR and CDR2 FQNEAQ (reference sequence). V is TRBV7-9 and J is TRBJ1-2; D is perhaps TRBD1 (6 bases). Sequencing input: peripheral blood. The source is a man aged 55 to 69 with active or convalescent COVID-19. CDR3 nucleotides: TGTGCCAGCAGCCTACGAAGGACAGACTATGGCTACACCTTC. As protein: CASSLRRTDYGYTF.